These 27 T cell receptor beta chains share one sample of origin, sequenced in a study of a mutant IDH1 vaccine in newly diagnosed glioma. Method: immunoSEQ multiplex PCR; TCRdb's copy keeps in-frame clones and lacks some. The table has around 63,000 clones, more than 90% seen once. Time point: baseline, week 1 (first vaccination visit). Indicated treatment: pre-vaccination baseline after standard-of-care therapy. Sample: PBMCs, taken from a glioma patient treated with radiotherapy, temozolomide or both. Receptor source: a middle-aged man with glioma.

The rearrangement links TRBV9 to TRBJ1-1; TRBD1 matches 10 bases. With V trimmed by 2 bases and J by 3 bases, 4 bases remained unmatched. This CDR3 spans 15 amino acids. The germline V gene has CDR1 SGDLS and CDR2 YYNGEE. The CDR3: CASSVTGTGDTEAFF. For the CDR3, the DNA is TGTGCCAGCAGCGTTACCGGGACAGGGGACACTGAAGCTTTCTTT. Looking up the rest from reference TRBV9 and TRBJ1-1 gives the full variable domain: DSGVTQTPKHLITATGQRVTLRCSPRSGDLSVYWYQQSLDQGLQFLIQYYNGEERAKGNILERFSAQQFPDLHSELNLSSLELGDSALYFCASSVTGTGDTEAFFGQGTRLTVV.

The J gene is TRBJ2-2, the V gene TRBV27; D not resolved. This CDR3 has 14 amino acids. The germline CDR1 and CDR2 sequences are MNHEY and SMNVEV (reference sequence). V dropped 3 bases and J dropped 6 bases, with 11 bases sitting between them. CDR3 in DNA: TGTGCCAGCAGTTTTTCGCTATTATCCGGGGAGCTGTTTTTT. Residues: CASSFSLLSGELFF.

The chain couples TRBV6-5 to TRBJ2-7; no firm D call. V lost 0 bases, J lost 3 bases, and 12 bases lay in between. The CDR3 extends over 15 amino acids. The germline gives CDR1 MNHEY, CDR2 SVGAGI. The CDR3 loop is CASSYSAGRNYEQYF. CDR3 coding DNA: TGTGCCAGCAGTTACTCAGCAGGACGGAACTACGAGCAGTACTTC.

This clone has just a few counts. This chain connects TRBV19 to TRBJ2-1, with D possibly being TRBD2 (6 bases). The CDR3 sequence is 16 residues long. The V gene's germline CDR1 is LNHDA and CDR2 SQIVND (reference sequence). V was shortened by 5 bases and J by 7 bases, with 21 bases between the two germline ends. CDR3 sequence: CASSAGNRRAGNEQFF. The DNA of the CDR3 is TGTGCCAGTAGTGCCGGGAATAGGCGGGCGGGAAATGAGCAGTTCTTC.

CDR3 amino acids: CASSPTVANYGYTF. DNA of the CDR3: TGTGCCAGCAGCCCCACGGTAGCTAACTATGGCTACACCTTC. J is TRBJ1-2 and V is TRBV4-2; the D is unclear. The CDR3 totals 14 residues. CDR1 is LGHNA, CDR2 YNFKEQ, per germline. Trimming shortened V by 4 bases and J by 0 bases, and 9 bases separated the two germline ends.

This rearrangement joins TRBV27 to TRBJ2-5; 11 positions agree with TRBD1. The CDR3 loop spans 18 amino acids. The germline V gene encodes CDR1 MNHEY and CDR2 SMNVEV (reference sequence). J lost 1 base, V lost 3 bases, and 10 bases had no gene match. CDR3 coding DNA: TGTGCCAGCAGTTTTTTGGGACAGGGGGTTATTGGCCAAGAGACCCAGTACTTC. Translating gives CASSFLGQGVIGQETQYF.

The genes are TRBV7-3 and TRBJ2-1; TRBD2 agrees at 15 bases. After removal of 5 bases from V and 14 bases from J, the junction contained 13 bases not matched to a gene. CDR1 SGHTA and CDR2 FQGTGA come from the germline V gene. The CDR3 spans 16 residues. CDR3: CASSVTGGLAGGPKFF. CDR3 coding DNA: TGTGCCAGCAGCGTTACAGGGGGACTAGCGGGAGGACCGAAGTTCTTC.

The chain couples TRBV5-6 to TRBJ1-3, with D tentatively TRBD1 (6 bases). V shed 3 bases and J shed 9 bases, with 16 bases lying between them. This CDR3 spans 14 amino acids. In germline, CDR1 is SGHDT, CDR2 YYEEEE. The CDR3 DNA sequence: TGTGCCAGCAGCTGGGGGCCTGTTGGAGGCACCATATATTTT. Encoded protein: CASSWGPVGGTIYF.

J is TRBJ2-7 and V is TRBV14; 7 nucleotides line up with TRBD1. Germline lookup yields CDR1 SGHDN and CDR2 FVKESK. Trimming removed 4 bases from V and 3 bases from J; junction bases left unmatched: 3. This CDR3 is 13 amino acids long. Here the CDR3 DNA reads TGTGCCAGCAGCCGACAGGGTAACTACGAGCAGTACTTC. It yields the protein CASSRQGNYEQYF.

This chain links TRBV18 with TRBJ1-1, with D possibly being TRBD1 (6 bases). Looked up from germline, CDR1 is KGHSH and CDR2 is LQKENI. V dropped 1 base and J dropped 3 bases, with 18 bases sitting between them. The CDR3 contains 17 residues. CDR3 coding DNA: TGTGCCAGCTCACCACGGGTTGGTCAGGGGCTCGACACTGAAGCTTTCTTT. Amino acids: CASSPRVGQGLDTEAFF.

V usage is TRBV7-2 and J usage is TRBJ2-4, with a weak D call TRBD1 (6 bases). Trimming removed 5 bases at V and 2 bases at J, with 19 bases between. CDR3 size: 17 residues. CDR1 SGHTA and CDR2 FQGNSA come from the germline V gene. The CDR3 here is CASSAGGGLSSKNIQYF. CDR3 nucleotides: TGTGCCAGCAGCGCAGGTGGGGGCCTTTCCTCCAAAAACATTCAGTACTTC.

The chain links TRBV7-2 to TRBJ1-2; no clear D gene. From germline, CDR1 is SGHTA and CDR2 FQGNSA. Trimming left V 5 bases short and J 7 bases short, with 11 bases between. The CDR3 totals 12 residues. The CDR3 coding sequence is TGTGCCAGCAGCGTAATGACGCTTGGCTACACCTTC. As protein: CASSVMTLGYTF.

The DNA for the CDR3 is TGTGCCAGCAGCTTAGCGGTGACAGGGGTCGGGGAGCTGTTTTTT. This translates into CASSLAVTGVGELFF. The chain employs TRBV11-2 and TRBJ2-2; 8 positions agree with TRBD1. With V trimmed by 1 base and J by 7 bases, 5 bases remained unmatched. Germline lookup yields CDR1 SGHAT and CDR2 FQNNGV. The CDR3 has 15 residues.

The rearrangement joins TRBV14 to TRBJ1-1, with D perhaps matching TRBD1 (5 bases). This CDR3 is 16 amino acids long. Germline V gene lookup returns CDR1 SGHDN and CDR2 FVKESK. V was trimmed by 3 bases and J by 1 base, leaving 15 bases between them. The CDR3 loop reads CASSQNSGPANTEAFF. The CDR3 DNA reads TGTGCCAGCAGCCAGAACTCGGGGCCGGCGAACACTGAAGCTTTCTTT.

The chain is built from TRBV6-5 and TRBJ2-5; D is ambiguous. Trimming took off 5 bases at V and 3 bases at J, with 10 bases between the two ends. Germline V gene data show CDR1 as MNHEY and CDR2 as SVGAGI. This CDR3 has 13 amino acids. CDR3 bases: TGTGCCAGCAGTACCGACACGAAAGAGACCCAGTACTTC. Translation: CASSTDTKETQYF.

The chain carries TRBV7-2 and TRBJ1-4, with D possibly TRBD1 on 5 matching bases. This CDR3 is built from 14 residues. Germline CDR1 reads SGHTA; CDR2 reads FQGNSA. V was trimmed by 5 bases and J by 4 bases, leaving 11 bases between them. CDR3: CASSQRQLNEKLFF. CDR3 coding DNA: TGTGCCAGCAGCCAGAGACAGCTTAATGAAAAACTGTTTTTT.

The sample holds a few counts of this clone. The chain links TRBV7-2 to TRBJ2-3; maybe TRBD2 (5 bases). This CDR3 region has 14 residues. V lost 8 bases and J 9 bases, leaving 21 bases between the germline ends. Germline V gene lookup returns CDR1 SGHTA and CDR2 FQGNSA. The DNA of the CDR3 is TGTGCCAGCCACCAGCCTAGCAACTATGGGACGCAGTATTTT. Translated: CASHQPSNYGTQYF.

This clone appeared a single time. The chain has TRBV10-3 and TRBJ2-1; 8 positions match TRBD2. V was clipped by 10 bases and J by 4 bases; unmatched bases: 9. CDR1 and CDR2 from the germline V gene are ENHRY and SYGVKD. This CDR3 has 14 amino acids. CDR3 sequence: CATSSGRGYNEQFF. The CDR3 DNA is TGTGCCACCTCTAGCGGGCGGGGATACAATGAGCAGTTCTTC.

The chain is built from TRBV9 and TRBJ1-4; D unclear. The germline V gene encodes CDR1 SGDLS and CDR2 YYNGEE. The V gene lost 3 bases and the J gene lost 0 bases, with 12 bases spanning the gap. The CDR3 runs 16 residues. This CDR3 is CASSETGRATNEKLFF. The DNA for the CDR3 is TGTGCCAGCAGCGAAACTGGACGAGCAACTAATGAAAAACTGTTTTTT.

The CDR3 nucleotides read TGTGCCAGCTCACCAGAAGAGACAGACTACAATGAGCAGTTCTTC. Encoded protein: CASSPEETDYNEQFF. The rearrangement links TRBV18 to TRBJ2-1; D might be TRBD1 (5 bases). Germline CDR1 reads KGHSH; CDR2 reads LQKENI. Trimming removed 2 bases at V and 3 bases at J, with 11 bases between. The CDR3 extends over 15 amino acids.

The chain is built from TRBV2 and TRBJ2-2, with 9 bases matching TRBD1. The CDR3 runs 17 residues. Germline CDR1 reads SNHLY; CDR2 reads FYNNEI. V lost 6 bases and J lost 2; bases outside the gene matches: 10. This chain's CDR3 is CASSTDDRGKNTGELFF. CDR3 coding DNA: TGTGCCAGCAGCACAGATGACAGGGGGAAAAACACCGGGGAGCTGTTTTTT.

The gene calls are TRBV29-1 and TRBJ2-1; TRBD2 matches at 10 bases. The CDR3 runs 16 residues. Germline V lookup: CDR1 SQVTM, CDR2 ANQGSEA. After removal of 3 bases from V and 4 bases from J, the junction contained 9 bases not matched to a gene. The CDR3 nucleotides are TGCAGCGTTGATATTGGCGCTAGCGGGAGTTACAATGAGCAGTTCTTC. Its translation: CSVDIGASGSYNEQFF.

This clone was detected once. The chain is built from TRBV11-2 and TRBJ2-3, with 15 bases identical to TRBD2. J was trimmed by 2 bases and V by 5 bases; bases with no gene match: 8. CDR3 length: 18 amino acids. CDR1 is SGHAT and CDR2 is FQNNGV in the germline V gene. CDR3 sequence: CASSPGTSGGILTDTQYF. In nucleotides, the CDR3 is TGTGCCAGCAGCCCAGGGACTAGCGGGGGGATTCTCACAGATACGCAGTATTTT.

The chain employs TRBV18 and TRBJ1-2; D perhaps matches TRBD1 (6 bases). Looked up from germline, CDR1 is KGHSH and CDR2 is LQKENI. The CDR3 contains 13 residues. V was trimmed by 0 bases and J by 10 bases, leaving 12 bases between them. This chain's CDR3 is CASSPPQGKDYTF. Written as DNA, the CDR3 is TGTGCCAGCTCACCACCGCAGGGGAAAGACTACACCTTC.

The V and J genes are TRBV18 and TRBJ2-7, with 9 bases that match TRBD1. The CDR3 has 14 residues. V trimming: 7 bases; J trimming: 8 bases; junction bases outside the gene matches: 12. CDR1 and CDR2 (germline): KGHSH, LQKENI. The CDR3 nucleotides read TGTGCCAGCTACTCAGGGACAGGGTCCTCCAAGCAGTACTTC. It codes for CASYSGTGSSKQYF.

This chain's CDR3 is CASSGYRDGSYEQYF. CDR3 bases: TGTGCCAGTAGTGGTTACAGGGATGGGAGCTACGAGCAGTACTTC. The J gene is TRBJ2-7, the V gene TRBV19; D perhaps matches TRBD1 (6 bases). CDR1 and CDR2 from the germline V gene are LNHDA and SQIVND (reference sequence). This CDR3 contains 15 residues. V lost 5 bases and J 3 bases, leaving 17 bases between the germline ends.

The chain carries TRBV5-4 and TRBJ2-7; 10 positions match TRBD1. The germline gives CDR1 SGHNT, CDR2 YYREEE (reference sequence). This CDR3 spans 14 amino acids. The V gene end was trimmed by 5 bases and the J gene end by 2 bases; junction bases not matched to a gene: 4. The CDR3 protein is CASRSGTGAYEQYF. The CDR3 bases are TGTGCCAGCAGGTCCGGGACAGGGGCCTACGAGCAGTACTTC.